The 6 T cell receptor beta chains below were found in one sample sequenced in a study of blood T cell repertoires in COVID-19. Sequenced by immunoSEQ multiplex PCR; TCRdb stores in-frame clones only, minus some. The table lists 350,000 or so clones, more than 70% of them singletons. Sample: peripheral blood. The receptor set was obtained from a woman aged 25 to 45 with COVID-19, enrolled during active disease.

The chain links TRBV3-1 (or the pseudogene TRBV3-2) to TRBJ2-1; TRBD1 is a possible D gene (5 bases). This CDR3 is 17 amino acids long. Trimming left V 2 bases short and J 8 bases short, with 22 bases between. Germline values: CDR1 LGHDT, CDR2 YNNKEL (reference sequence). DNA for the CDR3: TGTGCCAGCAGCCAAACCGACAGAAGGCGTAGCCAAGATGAGCAGTTCTTC. Protein product: CASSQTDRRRSQDEQFF.

V usage is TRBV5-8 and J usage is TRBJ1-2, with unresolved D. CDR3 length: 9 amino acids. Looked up from germline, CDR1 is SGHTS and CDR2 is YDEGEE. Written as DNA, the CDR3 is TGTGCTAGTAACTATGGCTACACCTTC. It specifies CASNYGYTF.

The chain uses TRBV19 and TRBJ2-3; 8 bases are a match to TRBD1. The CDR3 contains 14 residues. V lost 4 bases, J lost 5 bases, and 5 bases stayed unmatched. Germline V gene sequence: CDR1 LNHDA, CDR2 SQIVND (reference sequence). The CDR3 is CASSNRTGRDTQYF. CDR3 DNA sequence: TGTGCCAGTAGTAATCGGACAGGGCGAGATACGCAGTATTTT. Full variable domain (rest looked up from reference TRBV19 and TRBJ2-3): DGGITQSPKYLFRKEGQNVTLSCEQNLNHDAMYWYRQDPGQGLRLIYYSQIVNDFQKGDIAEGYSVSREKKESFPLTVTSAQKNPTAFYLCASSNRTGRDTQYFGPGTRLTVL.

This chain uses TRBV7-9 with TRBJ2-1, with TRBD2 identical over 9 bases. CDR3 length: 16 residues. V gave up 1 base and J gave up 2 bases; unmatched junction bases: 3. Per germline, CDR1 SEHNR and CDR2 FQNEAQ (reference sequence). In nucleotides, the CDR3 is TGTGCCAGCAGCTTAGGGTCTAGCGGGGCCTACAATGAGCAGTTCTTC. As protein: CASSLGSSGAYNEQFF. The full variable domain, with the rest looked up from reference TRBV7-9 and TRBJ2-1, is DTGVSQNPRHKITKRGQNVTFRCDPISEHNRLYWYRQTLGQGPEFLTYFQNEAQLEKSRLLSDRFSAERPKGSFSTLEIQRTEQGDSAMYLCASSLGSSGAYNEQFFGPGTRLTVL.

The chain carries TRBV5-4 and TRBJ2-3; 10 bases match TRBD1. This CDR3 is built from 16 residues. Germline V gene lookup returns CDR1 SGHNT and CDR2 YYREEE (reference sequence). V dropped 1 base and J dropped 7; count of bases not matched to a gene: 9. CDR3 protein: CASSLHRDRGWNTQYF. The CDR3 DNA reads TGTGCCAGCAGCTTGCACCGGGACAGGGGATGGAATACGCAGTATTTT.

The chain combines TRBV9 with TRBJ1-3; no clear D gene. Germline-derived CDR1 and CDR2 are SGDLS and YYNGEE. The length of the CDR3 is 13 residues. The V end lost 2 bases, the J end lost 6 bases, and 9 bases lay between the germline ends. CDR3 in DNA: TGTGCCAGCAGCGTCATGGAGGAAAACACCATATATTTT. Translation gives CASSVMEENTIYF.